The 17 T cell receptor beta chains below come from one sample, sequenced in a study of blood T cell repertoires in COVID-19. TCRdb keeps only in-frame clones here, not all; method: immunoSEQ multiplex PCR. The sample records more than 100,000 clones, roughly 83% being singletons. Source material: peripheral blood. Receptor source: a young woman who had recovered from COVID-19.

By share, this clone counts as medium-sized. The CDR3 DNA reads as TGTGCCAGTAGTATAGCGTGGCAACCCGACTACGAGCAGTACTTC. It translates to CASSIAWQPDYEQYF. The rearrangement links TRBV19 to TRBJ2-7, with no clear D. Germline V lookup: CDR1 LNHDA, CDR2 SQIVND (reference sequence). CDR3 length equals 15 residues. V lost 1 base, J lost 3 bases, and 13 bases lay in between.

The chain links TRBV7-8 to TRBJ2-1, with a tentative D call TRBD1 (6 bases). CDR3 length: 14 amino acids. Deletions cut 5 bases from V and 4 bases from J, with 12 bases between. Germline V gives CDR1 SGHVS, CDR2 FQNEAQ. In DNA form, the CDR3 reads TGTGCCAGCAGCGTCGGGACAAGATACAATGAGCAGTTCTTC. Translated, it gives CASSVGTRYNEQFF.

CDR3 in DNA: TGTGCCAGCAGCGACCCAGTTAACTATGGCTACACCTTC. Translating gives CASSDPVNYGYTF. The V gene is TRBV9, the J gene TRBJ1-2; D is unclear. The CDR3 consists of 13 residues. The V gene's germline CDR1 is SGDLS and CDR2 YYNGEE. Trimming pared 3 bases from V and 1 base from J, leaving 7 bases between.

The chain links TRBV19 to TRBJ2-7; D possibly corresponds to TRBD1 (5 bases). Trimming took off 6 bases at V and 2 bases at J, with 20 bases between the two ends. CDR1 and CDR2 (germline): LNHDA, SQIVND (reference sequence). The CDR3 totals 16 residues. Here the CDR3 reads CASSSPGGARAYEQYF. The CDR3 nucleotides are TGTGCCAGTAGCTCCCCGGGCGGCGCCAGGGCCTACGAGCAGTACTTC.

V is TRBV5-6 and J is TRBJ1-2, with a weak D call TRBD1 (5 bases). This CDR3 is 15 amino acids long. The germline V and J ends were trimmed by 0 bases and 6 bases, with 15 bases remaining between them. Germline V gene sequence: CDR1 SGHDT, CDR2 YYEEEE. CDR3 bases: TGTGCCAGCAGCTTGGGGGAGGGGAGGAAGGATGGCTACACCTTC. Protein: CASSLGEGRKDGYTF.

The chain has TRBV14 and TRBJ1-3; 7 positions match TRBD1. CDR1 and CDR2 from the germline V gene are SGHDN and FVKESK. This CDR3 has 15 amino acids. With 3 bases clipped from V and 0 bases from J, the junction kept 2 bases outside the gene matches. Here the CDR3 DNA reads TGTGCCAGCAGCCAGAGGGACAGCTCTGGAAACACCATATATTTT. Residues: CASSQRDSSGNTIYF.

The chain joins TRBV5-1 to TRBJ2-1; D may be TRBD2 (5 bases). Trimming left V 1 base short and J 1 base short, with 12 bases between. Per germline, CDR1 SGHRS and CDR2 YFSETQ. The CDR3 is made up of 16 amino acids. CDR3 sequence: CASSLSVRGSYNEQFF. The CDR3 DNA reads TGCGCCAGCAGCTTGTCCGTAAGAGGGTCCTACAATGAGCAGTTCTTC.

CDR3 in amino acids: CASSIGMGPAGNTIYF. Here the CDR3 DNA reads TGTGCCAGTAGTATCGGGATGGGCCCGGCTGGAAACACCATATATTTT. This chain connects TRBV19 to TRBJ1-3; D remains ambiguous. Germline CDR1 reads LNHDA; CDR2 reads SQIVND (reference sequence). The CDR3 spans 16 residues. Trimming removed 3 bases at V and 2 bases at J, with 14 bases between.

This chain connects TRBV2 to TRBJ1-5; 7 bases are shared with TRBD1. The V gene's germline CDR1 is SNHLY and CDR2 FYNNEI. V was clipped by 4 bases and J by 3 bases; unmatched bases: 3. CDR3 length equals 14 residues. In nucleotides, the CDR3 is TGTGCCAGCAGTGGACAGGGTAACAATCAGCCCCAGCATTTT. Residues: CASSGQGNNQPQHF.

The chain employs TRBV10-3 and TRBJ2-7, with D perhaps matching TRBD1 (5 bases). The V gene's germline CDR1 is ENHRY and CDR2 SYGVKD. The germline V and J ends were trimmed by 0 bases and 2 bases, with 14 bases remaining between them. The CDR3 spans 16 residues. This CDR3 is CAISESKRGTAYEQYF. CDR3 nucleotide sequence: TGTGCCATCAGTGAGTCAAAAAGGGGCACCGCCTACGAGCAGTACTTC.

The rearrangement links TRBV30 to TRBJ1-1; 7 nucleotides line up with TRBD1. The CDR3 loop spans 15 amino acids. Trimming removed 4 bases from V and 2 bases from J; junction bases left unmatched: 10. CDR1 is GTSNPN and CDR2 is SVGIG in the germline V gene (reference sequence). CDR3 nucleotides: TGTGCCTGGAATAGGGCCAGGGGGGATAACACTGAAGCTTTCTTT. Translated: CAWNRARGDNTEAFF.

This chain uses TRBV7-8 with TRBJ1-4, with 7 bases lining up with TRBD1. The CDR3 runs to 17 residues. Germline CDR1 is SGHVS and CDR2 is FQNEAQ. V lost 4 bases, J lost 0 bases, and 8 bases stayed unmatched. As DNA, the CDR3 is TGTGCCAGCAGCTCACCCGGGACAGTTACAACTAATGAAAAACTGTTTTTT. Encoded protein: CASSSPGTVTTNEKLFF.

The chain is built from TRBV4-2 and TRBJ2-5; a weak D match, TRBD2 (6 bases). The CDR3 runs to 13 residues. Per germline, CDR1 LGHNA and CDR2 YNFKEQ. The V gene lost 4 bases and the J gene lost 3 bases, with 9 bases spanning the gap. This chain's CDR3 is CASSRSSEETQYF. The DNA for the CDR3 is TGTGCCAGCAGCCGCTCTAGCGAAGAGACCCAGTACTTC.

This chain links TRBV18 with TRBJ2-7; 9 bases line up with TRBD2. CDR3 length equals 19 residues. Trimming at V came to 3 bases and at J to 5 bases, leaving 20 bases not matched to a gene. Germline V gene data show CDR1 as KGHSH and CDR2 as LQKENI. CDR3 amino acids: CASSPIPSSGGPLTHEQYF. CDR3 DNA: TGTGCCAGCTCACCGATTCCGAGTAGCGGGGGCCCTCTCACCCACGAGCAGTACTTC.

This clone was seen a few times. The chain combines TRBV15 with TRBJ1-6; the D is unclear. V lost 5 bases and J 14 bases, leaving 13 bases between the germline ends. Germline V gene sequence: CDR1 LNHNV, CDR2 YYDKDF (reference sequence). The CDR3 length is 12 residues. In nucleotides, the CDR3 is TGTGCCACCAGCTTATATTCGGGAACCCTCCACTTT. Its translation is CATSLYSGTLHF.

V is TRBV20-1 and J is TRBJ1-5, with 8 bases matching TRBD1. This CDR3 has 16 amino acids. The ends lost 6 bases at V and 0 bases at J; junction bases unmatched: 10. Germline assignment: CDR1 DFQATT and CDR2 SNEGSKA (reference sequence). The chain's CDR3 is CSASPGTGYSNQPQHF. The CDR3 DNA follows: TGCAGTGCAAGTCCCGGGACAGGATATAGCAATCAGCCCCAGCATTTT.

V usage is TRBV4-1 and J usage is TRBJ1-5, with D possibly TRBD1 on 5 matching bases. Germline CDR1 is MGHRA and CDR2 is YSYEKL. This CDR3 is 14 amino acids long. V gave up 0 bases and J gave up 5 bases, with 8 bases separating them. CDR3 sequence reads: CASSQEGVDQPQHF. Here the CDR3 DNA reads TGCGCCAGCAGCCAAGAAGGGGTGGATCAGCCCCAGCATTTT.